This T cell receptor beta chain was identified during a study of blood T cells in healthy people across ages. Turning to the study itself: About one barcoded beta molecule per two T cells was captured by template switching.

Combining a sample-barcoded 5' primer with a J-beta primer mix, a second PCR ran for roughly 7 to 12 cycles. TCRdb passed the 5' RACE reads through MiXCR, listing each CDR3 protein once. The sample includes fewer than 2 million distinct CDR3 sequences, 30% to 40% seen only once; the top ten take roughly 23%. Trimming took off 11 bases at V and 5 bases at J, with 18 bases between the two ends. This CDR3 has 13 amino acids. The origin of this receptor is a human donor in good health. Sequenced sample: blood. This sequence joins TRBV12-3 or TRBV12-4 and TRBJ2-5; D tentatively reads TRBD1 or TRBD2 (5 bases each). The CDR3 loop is CASGVGAEETQYF. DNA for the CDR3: TGTGCCTCCGGGGTTGGGGCTGAGGAGACCCAGTACTTC.